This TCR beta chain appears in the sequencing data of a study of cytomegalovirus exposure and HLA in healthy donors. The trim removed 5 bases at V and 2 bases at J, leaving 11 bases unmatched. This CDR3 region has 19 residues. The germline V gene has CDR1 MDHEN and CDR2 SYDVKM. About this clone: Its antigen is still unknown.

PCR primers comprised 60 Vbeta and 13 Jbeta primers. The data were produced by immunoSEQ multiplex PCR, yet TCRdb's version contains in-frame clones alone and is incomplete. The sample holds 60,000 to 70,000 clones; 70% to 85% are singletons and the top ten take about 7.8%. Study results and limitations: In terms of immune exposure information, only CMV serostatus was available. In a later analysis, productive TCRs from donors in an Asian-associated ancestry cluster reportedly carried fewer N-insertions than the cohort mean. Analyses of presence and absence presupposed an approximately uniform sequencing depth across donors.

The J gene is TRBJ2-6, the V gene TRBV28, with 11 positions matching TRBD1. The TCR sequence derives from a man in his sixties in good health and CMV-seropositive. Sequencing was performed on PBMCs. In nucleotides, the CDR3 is TGTGCCAGCAGTGACATGTTAGGACAGGGGGCAACTGGGGCCAACGTCCTGACTTTC. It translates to CASSDMLGQGATGANVLTF.